This TCR beta chain emerged from a study of blood T cells in healthy people across ages. The study's findings and limits: Naive CD4+ cell counts and diversity both ran higher in long-lived than in aged donors. A roughly linear fall in TCR beta diversity per million T cells was seen with increasing age.

A second about 6 to 12 cycle PCR used barcoded and J-beta primers. TCRdb called the 5' RACE reads again in MiXCR, with one record for every CDR3 protein. This sample has about 620,000 distinct CDR3 sequences, with under 25% found just once. The donors, all healthy, were Caucasians living in Russia, aged roughly 6 to 100. The CDR3 totals 14 residues. The ends were cut back, 0 bases at V and 9 bases at J, with 13 bases in the middle. The germline V gene has CDR1 SGHRS and CDR2 YFSETQ. This clonotype was seen only a few times. Its matching antigen is unknown. The TCR was taken from a man between 70 and 80 years old in good health. Sequenced material: blood. V gene TRBV5-1 combines with J gene TRBJ2-1; unclear D gene. This CDR3 is CASSLGGPRGEQFF. Written as DNA, the CDR3 is TGCGCCAGCAGCTTGGGAGGCCCCCGCGGTGAGCAGTTCTTC.